The clone carrying this TCR beta chain showed up just a few times. TCRdb re-derived calls from the RT-PCR reads in MiXCR, one entry per CDR3 protein. The sample contains hundreds of thousands of distinct CDR3 sequences, about 11% of which appear only once. The record originates from a study of response to subunit inactivated influenza vaccine. V gave up 2 bases and J gave up 5 bases; unmatched junction bases: 5. The CDR3 has 15 residues. CDR1 is LNHDA, CDR2 SQIVND, per germline (reference sequence). This same sample was also taken into another study, of T cells expressing NK-cell markers. Turning to that study: UMI-tagged 5'RACE template switching yielded the TCR beta cDNA. The use of an anti-gamma-delta TCR antibody, which was added in several experiments, restricted sorting to T cells expressing alpha-beta TCR.

Sequencing was performed on PBMCs from blood, taken on the day of vaccination. J is TRBJ1-5 and V is TRBV19; 8 bases match TRBD1. This sequence was found in a man aged 50 to 60 who received an inactivated influenza vaccine. The DNA for the CDR3 is TGTGCCAGTAGTATACAGACAGGGGTAGATCAGCCCCAGCATTTT. This codes for CASSIQTGVDQPQHF.